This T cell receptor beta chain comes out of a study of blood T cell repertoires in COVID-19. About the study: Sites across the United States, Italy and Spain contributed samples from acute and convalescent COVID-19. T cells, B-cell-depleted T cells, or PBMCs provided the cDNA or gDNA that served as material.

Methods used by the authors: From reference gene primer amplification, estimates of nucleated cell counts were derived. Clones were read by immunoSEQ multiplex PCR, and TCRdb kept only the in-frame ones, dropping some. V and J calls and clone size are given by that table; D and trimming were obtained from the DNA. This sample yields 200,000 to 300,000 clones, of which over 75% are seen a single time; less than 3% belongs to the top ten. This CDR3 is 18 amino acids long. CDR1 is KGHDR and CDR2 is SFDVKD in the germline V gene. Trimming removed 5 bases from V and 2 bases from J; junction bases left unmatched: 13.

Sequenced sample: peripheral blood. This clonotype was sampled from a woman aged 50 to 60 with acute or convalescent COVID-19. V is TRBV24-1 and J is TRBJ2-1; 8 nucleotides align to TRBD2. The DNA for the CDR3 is TGTGCCACCAGTGCCCCAGGACGGGGGGGGAAGACCTACAATGAGCAGTTCTTC. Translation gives CATSAPGRGGKTYNEQFF.